This T cell receptor (beta chain) was documented in a study of T cells in tuberculosis. Study information: In South Africa, adults with active tuberculosis were compared with IGRA-negative and latently infected IGRA-positive adolescents. Findings of the study overall: Active tuberculosis alpha repertoires lay closer to GMM-specific TCRs than controls'.

TCRdb keeps only in-frame clones here, not all; method: immunoSEQ multiplex PCR. The data show tens of thousands of clones, with 85% to 95% seen just once and approximately 8.1% held by the top ten. Trimming cost V 3 bases and J 5 bases; bases outside gene matches: 7. This CDR3 comprises 15 residues. The germline V gene encodes CDR1 LNHDA and CDR2 SQIVND (reference sequence). This clone was recorded only once. The antigen remains undetermined. V usage is TRBV19 and J usage is TRBJ1-1, with TRBD1 identical over 9 bases. Sequenced sample: PBMCs. The sequence derives from a donor aged 10 to 29 with latent tuberculosis or without tuberculosis infection. Some clones in this sample may be carry-over from other donors' samples. The CDR3 is CASSMYDRGGTEAFF. DNA of the CDR3: TGTGCCAGTAGTATGTACGACAGGGGGGGAACTGAAGCTTTCTTT.